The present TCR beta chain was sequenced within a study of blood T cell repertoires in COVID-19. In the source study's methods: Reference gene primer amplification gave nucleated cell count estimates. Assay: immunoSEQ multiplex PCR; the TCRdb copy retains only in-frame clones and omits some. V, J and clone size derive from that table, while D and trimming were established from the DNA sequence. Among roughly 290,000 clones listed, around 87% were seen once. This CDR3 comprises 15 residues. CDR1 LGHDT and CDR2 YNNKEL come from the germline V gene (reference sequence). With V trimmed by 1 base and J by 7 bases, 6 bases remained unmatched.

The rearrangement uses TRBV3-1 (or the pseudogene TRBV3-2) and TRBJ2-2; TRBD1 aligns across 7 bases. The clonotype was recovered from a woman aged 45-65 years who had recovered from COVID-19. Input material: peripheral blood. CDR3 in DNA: TGTGCCAGCAGCCAAGTTAGAGGGGGCGGCGGGGAGCTGTTTTTT. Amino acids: CASSQVRGGGGELFF.